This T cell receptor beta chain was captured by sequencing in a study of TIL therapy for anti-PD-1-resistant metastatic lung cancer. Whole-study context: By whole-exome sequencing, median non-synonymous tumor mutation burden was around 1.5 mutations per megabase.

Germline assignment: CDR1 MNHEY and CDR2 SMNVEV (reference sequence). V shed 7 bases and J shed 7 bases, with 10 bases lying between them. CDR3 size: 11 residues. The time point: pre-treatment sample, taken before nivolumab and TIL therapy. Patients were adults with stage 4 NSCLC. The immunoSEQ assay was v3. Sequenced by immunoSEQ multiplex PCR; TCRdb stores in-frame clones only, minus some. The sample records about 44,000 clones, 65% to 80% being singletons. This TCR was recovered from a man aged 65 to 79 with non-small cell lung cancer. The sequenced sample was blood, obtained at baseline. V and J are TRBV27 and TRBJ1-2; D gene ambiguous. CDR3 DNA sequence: TGTGCCAGCATGTCCCAGCGTGGCTACACCTTC. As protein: CASMSQRGYTF.